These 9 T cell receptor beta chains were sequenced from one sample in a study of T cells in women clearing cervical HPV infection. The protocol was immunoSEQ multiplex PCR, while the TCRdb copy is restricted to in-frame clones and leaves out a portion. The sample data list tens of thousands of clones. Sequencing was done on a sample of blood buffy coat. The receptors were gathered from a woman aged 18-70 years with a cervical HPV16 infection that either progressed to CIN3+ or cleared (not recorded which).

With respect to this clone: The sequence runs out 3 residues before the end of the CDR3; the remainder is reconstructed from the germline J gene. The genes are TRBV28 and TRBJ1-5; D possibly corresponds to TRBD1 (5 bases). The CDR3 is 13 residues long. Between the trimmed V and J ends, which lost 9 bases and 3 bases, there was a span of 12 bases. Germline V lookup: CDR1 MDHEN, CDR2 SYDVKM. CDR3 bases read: TGTGCCAGTAGCAGGGTGGACAATCAGCCC. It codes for CASSRVDNQP. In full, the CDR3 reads CASSRVDNQPQHF.

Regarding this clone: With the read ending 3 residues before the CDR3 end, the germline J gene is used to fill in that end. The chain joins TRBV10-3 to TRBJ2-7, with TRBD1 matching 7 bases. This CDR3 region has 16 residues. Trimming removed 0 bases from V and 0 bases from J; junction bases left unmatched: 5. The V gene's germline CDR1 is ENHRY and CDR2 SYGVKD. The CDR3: CAISESPTGSSYEQYF. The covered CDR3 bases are TGTGCCATCAGTGAGTCACCGACAGGGAGCTCCTACGAG.

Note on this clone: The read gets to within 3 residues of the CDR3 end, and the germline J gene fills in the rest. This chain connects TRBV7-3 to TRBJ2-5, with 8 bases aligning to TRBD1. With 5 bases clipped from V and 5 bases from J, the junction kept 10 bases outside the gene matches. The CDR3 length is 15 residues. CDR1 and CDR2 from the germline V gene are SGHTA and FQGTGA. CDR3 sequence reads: CASSPQRTGRETQYF. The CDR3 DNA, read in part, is TGTGCCAGCAGCCCTCAACGGACAGGGCGCGAGACC.

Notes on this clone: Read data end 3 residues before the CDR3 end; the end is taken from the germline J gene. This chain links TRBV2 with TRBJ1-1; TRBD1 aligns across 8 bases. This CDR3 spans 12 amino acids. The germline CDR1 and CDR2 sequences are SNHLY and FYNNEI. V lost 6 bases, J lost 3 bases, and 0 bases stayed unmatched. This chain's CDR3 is CASRDRDTEAFF. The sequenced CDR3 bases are TGTGCCAGCAGGGACAGGGACACTGAA.

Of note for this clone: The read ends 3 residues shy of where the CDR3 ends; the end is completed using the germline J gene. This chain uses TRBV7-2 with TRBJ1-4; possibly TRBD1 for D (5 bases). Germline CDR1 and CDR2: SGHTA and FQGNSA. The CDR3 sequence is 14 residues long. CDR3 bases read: TGTGCCAGCAGCTTCTTAGACAGAGATTCACCA. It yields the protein CASSFLDRDSP. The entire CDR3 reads CASSFLDRDSPLFF. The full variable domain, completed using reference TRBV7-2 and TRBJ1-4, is GAGVSQSPSNKVTEKGKDVELRCDPISGHTALYWYRQSLGQGLEFLIYFQGNSAPDKSGLPSDRFSAERTGGSVSTLTIQRTQQEDSAVYLCASSFLDRDSPLFFGSGTQLSVL.

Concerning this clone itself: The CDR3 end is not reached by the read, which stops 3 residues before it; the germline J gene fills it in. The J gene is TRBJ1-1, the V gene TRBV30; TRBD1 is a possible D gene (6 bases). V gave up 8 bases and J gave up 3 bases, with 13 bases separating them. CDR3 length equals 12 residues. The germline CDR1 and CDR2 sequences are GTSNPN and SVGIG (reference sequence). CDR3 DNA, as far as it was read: TGTGCCGCAAAAGGGGGGGACACTGAA. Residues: CAAKGGDTE. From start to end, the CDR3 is CAAKGGDTEAFF.

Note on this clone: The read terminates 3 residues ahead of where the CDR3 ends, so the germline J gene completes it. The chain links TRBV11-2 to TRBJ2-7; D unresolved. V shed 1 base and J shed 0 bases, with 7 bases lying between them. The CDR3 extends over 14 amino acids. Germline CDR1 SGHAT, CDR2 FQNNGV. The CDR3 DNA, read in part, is TGTGCCAGCAGCTTAGCCTACAGCTCCTACGAG. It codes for CASSLAYSSYE. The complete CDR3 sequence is CASSLAYSSYEQYF.

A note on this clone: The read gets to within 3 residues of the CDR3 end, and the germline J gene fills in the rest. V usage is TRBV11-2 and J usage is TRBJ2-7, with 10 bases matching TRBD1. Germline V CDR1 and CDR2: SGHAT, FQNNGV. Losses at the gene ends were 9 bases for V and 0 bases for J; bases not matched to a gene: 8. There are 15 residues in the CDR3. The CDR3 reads CASSNRDRGSYEQYF. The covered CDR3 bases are TGTGCCAGTTCGAACCGGGACAGGGGCTCCTACGAG.

Here the CDR3 reads CASSVSGVSNEQFF. Partial CDR3 DNA: TGTGCCAGCAGTGTTAGCGGGGTATCCAATGAG. The chain couples TRBV6-1 to TRBJ2-1; 8 nucleotides line up with TRBD2. The observed sequence ends 3 residues before the CDR3 terminus, with the missing tail filled in from the germline J gene. This CDR3 region has 14 residues. J lost 6 bases, V lost 4 bases, and 5 bases had no gene match. From germline, CDR1 is MNHNS and CDR2 SASEGT.